This TCR beta chain was captured in a study of technical replicates of blood from a handful of donors. Repertoires were generated with immunoSEQ multiplex PCR, while TCRdb's copy carries only in-frame clones and drops some. The sample comprises tens of thousands of clones, approximately 94% of which are singletons, and around 0.41% rests with the top ten. This TCR came from a human donor in good health. Material: T cells isolated from PBMCs.

CDR3 sequence (DNA): TGCGCCAGCAGGATGAACAGGGGGGTAAGGACTGAAGCTTTCTTT. It specifies CASRMNRGVRTEAFF. The J gene is TRBJ1-1, the V gene TRBV10-2; 8 positions agree with TRBD1. This CDR3 spans 15 amino acids. V lost 6 bases and J lost 5; bases outside the gene matches: 11. CDR1 and CDR2 from the germline V gene are WSHSY and SAAADI.